Presented here are 10 T cell receptor beta chains from one specimen sequenced in a study of blood T cell repertoires in COVID-19. Assay: immunoSEQ multiplex PCR; the TCRdb copy retains only in-frame clones and omits some. Counted here are some 400,000 clones, around 87% occurring once; the ten biggest clones make up about 2.3%. The specimen sequenced was peripheral blood. These receptor sequences come from a woman aged 55-75 years with COVID-19, enrolled during active disease.

This chain connects TRBV7-3 to TRBJ1-1; 7 bases map to TRBD1. V was clipped by 5 bases and J by 7 bases; unmatched bases: 7. Germline CDR1 reads SGHTA; CDR2 reads FQGTGA. The length of the CDR3 is 13 residues. The CDR3 sequence is CASSVKQGREAFF. The CDR3 DNA follows: TGTGCCAGCAGCGTAAAACAGGGGCGTGAAGCTTTCTTT.

This sequence joins TRBV7-3 and TRBJ1-1, with D possibly being TRBD1 (5 bases). CDR3 length: 16 amino acids. Germline loops: CDR1 SGHTA, CDR2 FQGTGA. Trimming pared 5 bases from V and 7 bases from J, leaving 23 bases between. The CDR3 bases are TGTGCCAGCAGCCCTTCGTTCCGGGCAGGGATTAGTGAAGCTTTCTTT. The encoded protein is CASSPSFRAGISEAFF.

The sample holds a few counts of this clone. The chain couples TRBV9 to TRBJ2-2; D not certain. V lost 0 bases and J 7 bases, leaving 4 bases between the germline ends. In germline, CDR1 is SGDLS, CDR2 YYNGEE. The CDR3 is 12 residues long. For the CDR3, the DNA is TGTGCCAGCAGCGTAGCCGTCGGGGAGCTGTTTTTT. This translates into CASSVAVGELFF.

CDR3 amino acids: CASTTLGDWAFF. Written as DNA, the CDR3 is TGTGCCAGCACCACGCTAGGAGACTGGGCTTTCTTT. This chain connects TRBV12-3 or TRBV12-4 to TRBJ1-1; D unresolved. V gave up 7 bases and J gave up 11 bases, with 17 bases separating them. CDR3 length equals 12 residues.

CDR3 nucleotide sequence: TGCGCCAGCAGGCCAACAGGGGCCGTCAACTATGGCTACACCTTC. This sequence encodes CASRPTGAVNYGYTF. The V and J genes are TRBV5-1 and TRBJ1-2; TRBD1 agrees at 7 bases. This CDR3 is 15 amino acids long. The junction had 9 bases not matched to a gene; V was cut back by 5 bases and J by 2 bases. Germline loops: CDR1 SGHRS, CDR2 YFSETQ.

This chain uses TRBV4-2 with TRBJ1-4, with D unclear. In germline, CDR1 is LGHNA, CDR2 YNFKEQ. Trimming stripped 0 bases from V and 0 bases from J, with 14 bases between. This CDR3 is built from 18 residues. The chain's CDR3 is CASSQDWAANPTNEKLFF. As DNA, the CDR3 is TGTGCCAGCAGCCAAGATTGGGCAGCAAATCCAACTAATGAAAAACTGTTTTTT.

The rearrangement links TRBV12-3 or TRBV12-4 to TRBJ1-3; no clear D gene. This CDR3 is built from 13 residues. V dropped 6 bases and J dropped 4 bases, with 10 bases sitting between them. The CDR3: CASRSNIGNTIYF. CDR3 nucleotides: TGTGCCAGCAGATCAAACATAGGAAACACCATATATTTT.

The rearrangement uses TRBV15 and TRBJ2-3; 10 bases are a match to TRBD2. V gave up 2 bases and J gave up 3 bases; unmatched junction bases: 11. There are 18 residues in the CDR3. Looked up from germline, CDR1 is LNHNV and CDR2 is YYDKDF (reference sequence). The CDR3 DNA is TGTGCCACCAGCAGAAAGTCGAAGCGGGGGGGCCGGACAGATACGCAGTATTTT. Its protein is CATSRKSKRGGRTDTQYF.

This chain uses TRBV5-1 with TRBJ1-4; D remains unclear. Per germline, CDR1 SGHRS and CDR2 YFSETQ. CDR3 length: 15 amino acids. The V end was cut by 4 bases, the J end by 5 bases, with 15 bases between. CDR3 in DNA: TGCGCCAGCAGCGTACAACAGCTTTCGAATGAAAAACTGTTTTTT. It is translated as CASSVQQLSNEKLFF.

This sequence joins TRBV5-1 and TRBJ2-3, with TRBD1 as a possible D gene (6 bases). Germline V lookup: CDR1 SGHRS, CDR2 YFSETQ. V gave up 4 bases and J gave up 4 bases, with 31 bases separating them. The CDR3 contains 20 residues. CDR3 amino acids: CASSNRVNLRLSDRADTQYF. CDR3 sequence (DNA): TGCGCCAGCAGCAACAGGGTGAACCTGAGGCTCAGTGACCGGGCAGATACGCAGTATTTT.